These T cell receptor beta chains were read from a single sample in a study of blood T cell repertoires in COVID-19. This table comes from immunoSEQ multiplex PCR, and its TCRdb copy is limited to in-frame clones, with some not included. In the table there are 200,000 to 300,000 clones, around 87% of which are singletons. The sequenced sample was peripheral blood. Receptors originate from a woman in her thirties or forties who had recovered from COVID-19. Both conserved end residues are part of each CDR3. D genes are given only for firm matches. Some rows mark clone size as missing; the rest say once, few, many or name a class of expanded clone.

TRBJ1-5 | TRBV7-8 | . | TRBD1 | TGTGCCAGCAGCTTAGGCGGGACAGTAGGTCAGCCCCAGCATTTT | CASSLGGTVGQPQHF
TRBJ2-5 | TRBV11-2 | . | . | TGTGCCAGCAGAGGACGGGGGGCCGAGACCCAGTACTTC | CASRGRGAETQYF
TRBJ1-5 | TRBV5-4 | . | TRBD1 | TGTGCCAGCAGCTTGGCAGGGGGCGGACAGCCCCAGCATTTT | CASSLAGGGQPQHF
TRBJ1-2 | TRBV2 | . | . | TGTGCCAGCAGTGAAGGCGGCGGCGCTAACTATGGCTACACCTTC | CASSEGGGANYGYTF
TRBJ2-5 | TRBV10-1 | once | TRBD2 | TGCGCCAGCAGTGAGGGAGCGGGGAGATTAGAGACCCAGTACTTC | CASSEGAGRLETQYF
TRBJ2-5 | TRBV15 | . | TRBD2 | TGTGCCACCAGCTTGGGGACTAGCGGTCGAGAGACCCAGTACTTC | CATSLGTSGRETQYF
TRBJ2-3 | TRBV24-1 | . | TRBD2 | TGTGCCACCAGTGATCCCAGACTAGCGGGGGAGACGCAGTATTTT | CATSDPRLAGETQYF
TRBJ1-2 | TRBV6-5 | . | . | TGTGCCAGCAGTTACTCGAGAGGAAACTATGGCTACACCTTC | CASSYSRGNYGYTF
TRBJ2-5 | TRBV29-1 | . | . | TGCAGCGTTGTCCCTCCTGAAGAGACCCAGTACTTC | CSVVPPEETQYF
TRBJ1-1 | TRBV9 | . | . | TGTGCCAGCAGCCCCGCTCGGGAGTACACTGAAGCTTTCTTT | CASSPAREYTEAFF
TRBJ2-2 | TRBV6-5 | . | TRBD2 | TGTGCCAGCAGGCGGGGGGGGTTGAACACCGGGGAGCTGTTTTTT | CASRRGGLNTGELFF
TRBJ1-5 | TRBV6-4 | once | . | TGTGCCAGCAGTGAGCAGGGTGGAAATCAGCCCCAGCATTTT | CASSEQGGNQPQHF
TRBJ2-3 | TRBV11-3 | . | . | TGTGCCAGCAGCTCGGTGGGACAAGAGGGGACAGATACGCAGTATTTT | CASSSVGQEGTDTQYF
TRBJ2-7 | TRBV11-3 | . | . | TGTGCCAGCAGCTTCTCCGGACAGTCCTACGAGCAGTACTTC | CASSFSGQSYEQYF
TRBJ2-1 | TRBV11-1 | . | . | TGTGCCAGCAGCTTAGGCGGTTACAATGAGCAGTTCTTC | CASSLGGYNEQFF
TRBJ1-2 | TRBV7-9 | . | . | TGTGCCAGCAGCTTAGTCACCACTCCCGATGGCTACACCTTC | CASSLVTTPDGYTF
TRBJ2-7 | TRBV7-9 | . | . | TGTGCCAGCAGCTCCCGACACAGGAGCGACTACGAGCAGTACTTC | CASSSRHRSDYEQYF
TRBJ2-7 | TRBV4-3 | . | . | TGCGCCAGCAGCCCCGAGCACCACAGGGTTTACGAGCAGTACTTC | CASSPEHHRVYEQYF